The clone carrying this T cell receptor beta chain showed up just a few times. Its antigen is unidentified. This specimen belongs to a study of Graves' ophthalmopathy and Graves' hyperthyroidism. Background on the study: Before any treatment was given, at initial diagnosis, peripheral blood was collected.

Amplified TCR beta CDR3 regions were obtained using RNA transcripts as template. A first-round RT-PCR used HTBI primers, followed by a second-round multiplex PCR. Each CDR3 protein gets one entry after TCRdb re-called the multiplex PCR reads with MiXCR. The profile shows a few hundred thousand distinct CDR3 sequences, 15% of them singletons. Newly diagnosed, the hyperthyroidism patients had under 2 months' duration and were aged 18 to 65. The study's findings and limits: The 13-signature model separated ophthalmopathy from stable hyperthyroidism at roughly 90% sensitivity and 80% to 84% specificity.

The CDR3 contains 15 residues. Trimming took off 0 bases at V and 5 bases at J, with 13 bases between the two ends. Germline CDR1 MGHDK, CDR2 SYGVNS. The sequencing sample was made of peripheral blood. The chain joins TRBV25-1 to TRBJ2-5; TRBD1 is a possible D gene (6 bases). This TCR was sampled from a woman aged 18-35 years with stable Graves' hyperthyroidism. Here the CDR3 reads CASSEYPGDAETQYF. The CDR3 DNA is TGTGCCAGCAGTGAATATCCAGGGGACGCGGAGACCCAGTACTTC.